This T cell receptor beta chain appears in the sequencing data of a study of blood T cell repertoires in COVID-19. CDR3 length: 20 residues. Assay: immunoSEQ multiplex PCR; the TCRdb copy retains only in-frame clones and omits some. The sample has about 60,000 clones, approximately 83% seen once; the top ten hold about 10%. This chain joins TRBV21-1 and TRBJ2-1; the DNA was not used to check the table's D call, TRBD2. TRBV21-1 is tagged as a pseudogene. The sequenced material came from peripheral blood. This receptor was taken from a man over 45 with COVID-19, enrolled during active disease. Written as DNA, the CDR3 is TGTGCCAGCAGCAAACCCAGGGGAATTCTTGCGGGAGTAGCGTACAATGAGCAGTTCTTC. This gives the protein CASSKPRGILAGVAYNEQFF.